This T cell receptor beta chain comes out of a study of neurological immune-mediated disorders (dated by TCRdb to the late 2010s). Notes on the research overall: Of the approximately 35 multiple sclerosis patients, about 30 had relapsing-remitting MS and 3 had secondary progressive MS. Using UMI-based sequencing, the study compared peripheral blood TCR-beta repertoires from patients with HTLV-I-associated myelopathy (HAM/TSP), patients with multiple sclerosis, and healthy controls. Alongside PBMC samples, the set of approximately 100 TCR-beta libraries contained longitudinal samples, technical triplicates, and paired CD4+ and CD8+ T-cell subsets that had been sorted. The cohort comprised 68 subjects: approximately 15 HAM/TSP patients, 35 or so multiple sclerosis patients and 20 or so healthy controls.

cDNA was synthesized by template-switch 5'RACE using a primer carrying a 10-nucleotide random unique molecular identifier by which each TCR transcript was tagged. Every sequencing run covered 15-18 subjects and yielded more than 160 million TCR-beta sequences. The RNeasy kit was used to extract total RNA. The KAPA Real-time Library Amplification kit was used to amplify TCR-beta VDJ regions with primers targeting the TCR constant region and the 5'RACE anchor. Sample indexes and Illumina adaptors were added in a first PCR, and a second PCR then increased library yield. After Ampure bead purification, the roughly 650 bp TCR product was size-selected on a 2% E-gel SizeSelection system. Before pooling, library quality was checked on a Bioanalyzer, concentration was measured with Qubit, and libraries were quantified with the Kapa Library Quantification kit. An Illumina HiSeq 2500 was used to sequence the libraries paired-end at 2 x 150 bp. To increase sequence diversity, roughly 24-31% phiX was spiked into each library pool. Concerning the study's data processing: Quality-filtered reads were processed with the UMI-based MiGEC pipeline, and over 85% of raw TCR sequences were removed by the MiGEC pipeline during error correction. IMGT germline references were used for aligning VDJ genes, and each clonotype was defined as a unique CDR3 amino acid sequence together with its V-J genes. Clonal expansion, Shannon diversity and CDR3 relatedness (CalcPairwiseDistances, ClusterSamples) were evaluated with VDJtools, and phylogenetic trees were built with CLCbio workbench. Clones with at least 8 unique UMIs were defined as expanded, with this threshold being based on coefficient-of-variation modelling across technical triplicates. The public reads were reprocessed in TCRdb via fastp at Q25 and MiXCR, keeping in-frame beta chains. Rows with one shared CDR3 protein collapse into an entry with the most common genes and DNA. The authors' filters were not applied to this entry. This sample has about 74,000 distinct CDR3 sequences in its table, and roughly 5% of those were observed once. The ten biggest clones cover 6.5% to 9% of the sample.

This clonotype was seen at least ten times. The target of this receptor is not known. Base-call qualities are not available, and no considerably larger clone is one nucleotide away. Overall study outcomes, separate from this receptor: Repertoires from 18 of 34 MS patients were grouped by phylogenetic analysis into a cluster of related CDR3 sequences, suggesting a possible repertoire-level signature. Across subjects, expanded clones never shared an identical CDR3 amino acid sequence, which suggests that the TCR-beta repertoires in every group were private. TCR clonal expansion was greatest in HAM/TSP patients and smallest in MS patients, who ranked below even healthy controls. The MS cluster was not associated with any clinical or MRI features, and the authors stated that larger cohorts are needed.

For unsorted PBMC libraries, 2 million PBMCs were used after storage in RNAlater at -80 degrees C until RNA extraction. Multiple sclerosis patients were enrolled in a US clinical protocol under which disease progression was evaluated by magnetic resonance imaging. PBMCs were separated from peripheral blood using Ficoll-Hypaque density gradient centrifugation and then cryopreserved in liquid nitrogen. Input material: PBMCs. The sequence was collected from a man younger than 35 with multiple sclerosis.

The CDR3 in this case is CSASGPRASMNEQFF. Here is the DNA: TGCAGTGCTAGTGGGCCCCGAGCGAGTATGAATGAGCAGTTCTTC. This chain is built from TRBV20-1 and TRBJ2-1, with the D gene too uncertain to name. CDR1 and CDR2 were assigned from the germline V gene (reference sequence) as DFQATT and SNEGSKA. Including cysteine and phenylalanine, the CDR3 has 15 amino acids. Of the read, only the CDR3 DNA is kept; its 45 bases are in frame from base 1. Trimming at the junction amounts to 3 bases on V and 7 bases on J, and the germline ends lie 19 bases apart.